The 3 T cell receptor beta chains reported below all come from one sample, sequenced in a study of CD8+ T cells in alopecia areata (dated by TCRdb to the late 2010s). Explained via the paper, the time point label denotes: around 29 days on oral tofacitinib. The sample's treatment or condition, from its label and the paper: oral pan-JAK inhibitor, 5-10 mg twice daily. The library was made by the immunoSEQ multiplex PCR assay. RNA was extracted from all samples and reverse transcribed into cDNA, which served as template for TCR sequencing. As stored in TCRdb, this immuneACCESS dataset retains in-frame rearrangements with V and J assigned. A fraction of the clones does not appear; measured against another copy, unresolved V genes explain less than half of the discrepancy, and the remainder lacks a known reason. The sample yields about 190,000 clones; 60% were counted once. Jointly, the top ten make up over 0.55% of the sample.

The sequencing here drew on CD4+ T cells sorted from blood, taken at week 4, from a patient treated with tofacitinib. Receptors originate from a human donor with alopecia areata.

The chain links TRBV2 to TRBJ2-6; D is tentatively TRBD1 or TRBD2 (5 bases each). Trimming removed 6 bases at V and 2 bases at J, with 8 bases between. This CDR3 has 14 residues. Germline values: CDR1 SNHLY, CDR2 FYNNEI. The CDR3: CASSRGPGANVLTF. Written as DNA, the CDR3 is TGTGCCAGCAGCCGGGGACCTGGGGCCAACGTCCTGACTTTC.

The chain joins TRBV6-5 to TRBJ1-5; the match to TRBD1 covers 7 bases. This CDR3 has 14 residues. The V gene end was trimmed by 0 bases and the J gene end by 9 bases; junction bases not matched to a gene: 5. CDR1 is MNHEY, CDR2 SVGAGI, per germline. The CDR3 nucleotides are TGTGCCAGCAGTTACTCCGGGACAGACGCGCCCCAGCATTTT. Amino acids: CASSYSGTDAPQHF.

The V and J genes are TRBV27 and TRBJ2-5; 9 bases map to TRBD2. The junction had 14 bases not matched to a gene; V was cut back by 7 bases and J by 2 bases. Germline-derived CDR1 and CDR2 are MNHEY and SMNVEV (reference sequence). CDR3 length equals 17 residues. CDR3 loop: CASNPRGAGGQQETQYF. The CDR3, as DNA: TGTGCCAGCAACCCTCGGGGGGCGGGAGGGCAACAAGAGACCCAGTACTTC.